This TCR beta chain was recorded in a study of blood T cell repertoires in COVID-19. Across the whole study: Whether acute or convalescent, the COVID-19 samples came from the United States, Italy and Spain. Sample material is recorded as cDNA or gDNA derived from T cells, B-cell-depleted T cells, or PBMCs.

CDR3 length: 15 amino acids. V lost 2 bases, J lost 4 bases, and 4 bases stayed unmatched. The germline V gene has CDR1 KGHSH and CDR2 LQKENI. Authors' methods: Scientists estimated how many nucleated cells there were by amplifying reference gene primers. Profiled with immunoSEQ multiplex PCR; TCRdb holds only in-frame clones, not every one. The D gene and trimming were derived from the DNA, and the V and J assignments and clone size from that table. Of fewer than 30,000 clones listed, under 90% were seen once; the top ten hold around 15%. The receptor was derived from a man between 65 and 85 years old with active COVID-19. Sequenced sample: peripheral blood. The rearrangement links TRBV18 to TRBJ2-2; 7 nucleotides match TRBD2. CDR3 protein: CASSPARGVTGELFF. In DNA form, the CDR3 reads TGTGCCAGCTCACCAGCCCGGGGGGTCACCGGGGAGCTGTTTTTT.